A selection of T cell receptor beta chains follows, all from one sample in a study of T cell responses to AZD1222 COVID-19 vaccine. Using immunoSEQ multiplex PCR, the repertoire was profiled, and TCRdb retains in-frame clones only, with some absent. The sample has 100,000 to 150,000 clones, approximately 91% seen once. The source was peripheral blood, collected 28 days after the second AZD1222 dose. These receptors were taken from an adult who received the AZD1222 COVID-19 vaccine. Both conserved end residues are part of each CDR3. A D gene is named only where the DNA matches it firmly. Size values are once, few and many counts, or a class for expanded clones, and some rows have none.

NA | NA | TRBJ2-5 | TRBV7-3 | CASSLSSGLQETQYF | TGTGCCAGCAGCTTATCGAGCGGACTCCAAGAGACCCAGTACTTC
NA | NA | TRBJ2-7 | TRBV7-9 | CASSQGGASYEQYF | TGTGCCAGCAGCCAAGGGGGGGCTTCCTACGAGCAGTACTTC
TRBD2 | NA | TRBJ2-1 | TRBV28 | CASSAGGFSVEQFF | TGTGCCAGCAGCGCGGGGGGTTTTTCGGTTGAGCAGTTCTTC
TRBD1 | NA | TRBJ1-1 | TRBV7-9 | CASSPYEDRAGTEAFF | TGTGCCAGCAGCCCCTACGAGGACAGGGCGGGCACTGAAGCTTTCTTT
NA | NA | TRBJ1-5 | TRBV2 | CASSDESNQPQHF | TGTGCCAGCAGTGATGAAAGCAATCAGCCCCAGCATTTT
NA | once | TRBJ1-1 | TRBV5-1 | CASSLAGREDTEAFF | TGCGCCAGCAGCTTGGCGGGCAGGGAAGACACTGAAGCTTTCTTT
NA | once | TRBJ2-7 | TRBV19 | CASSIIGGRGKNEQYF | TGTGCCAGTAGTATAATTGGTGGGAGAGGCAAGAACGAGCAGTACTTC
TRBD1 | NA | TRBJ1-1 | TRBV4-2 | CASSPGTVGAFF | TGTGCCAGCAGCCCCGGGACAGTAGGAGCTTTCTTT
NA | once | TRBJ2-1 | TRBV7-9 | CASSLGSYNEQFF | TGTGCCAGCAGCTTAGGCAGCTACAATGAGCAGTTCTTC
NA | NA | TRBJ2-5 | TRBV18 | CASSADRQETQYF | TGTGCCAGCTCTGCGGACAGACAAGAGACCCAGTACTTC
NA | few | TRBJ2-7 | TRBV18 | CASSPPLGGDGEQYF | TGTGCCAGCTCACCACCGCTGGGGGGAGATGGTGAGCAGTACTTC
TRBD1 | NA | TRBJ2-2 | TRBV5-4 | CASRRTGGITGELFF | TGTGCCAGCCGCAGGACAGGGGGAATCACCGGGGAGCTGTTTTTT
TRBD1 | few | TRBJ1-2 | TRBV4-2 | CASRPYSPGGTVFLGYTF | TGTGCCAGCAGACCATATTCACCCGGGGGGACAGTCTTCTTAGGCTACACCTTC
TRBD1 | few | TRBJ1-2 | TRBV14 | CASSFYRGFYGYTF | TGTGCCAGCAGCTTCTACAGGGGGTTTTATGGCTACACCTTC
TRBD1 | NA | TRBJ1-4 | TRBV28 | CASSLYPSPGQGSEKLFF | TGTGCCAGCAGTTTATACCCTAGTCCGGGACAGGGAAGTGAAAAACTGTTTTTT